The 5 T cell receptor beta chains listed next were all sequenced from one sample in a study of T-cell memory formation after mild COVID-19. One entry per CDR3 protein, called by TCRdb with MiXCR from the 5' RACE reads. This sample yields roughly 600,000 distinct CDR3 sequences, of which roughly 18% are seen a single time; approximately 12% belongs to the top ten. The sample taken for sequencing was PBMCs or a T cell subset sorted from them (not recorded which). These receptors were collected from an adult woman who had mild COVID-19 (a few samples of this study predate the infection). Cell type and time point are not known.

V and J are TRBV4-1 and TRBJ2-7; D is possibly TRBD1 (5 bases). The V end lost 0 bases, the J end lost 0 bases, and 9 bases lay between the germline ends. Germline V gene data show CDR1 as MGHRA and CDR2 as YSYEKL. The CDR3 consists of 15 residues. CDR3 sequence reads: CASSQEDTLSYEQYF. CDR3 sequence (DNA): TGCGCCAGCAGCCAAGAGGACACGCTCTCCTACGAGCAGTACTTC.

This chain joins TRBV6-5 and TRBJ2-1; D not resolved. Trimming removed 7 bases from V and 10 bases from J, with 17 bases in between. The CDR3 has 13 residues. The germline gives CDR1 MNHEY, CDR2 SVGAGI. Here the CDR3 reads CASTPSSAGEQFF. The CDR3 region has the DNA TGTGCCAGCACCCCAAGCTCGGCTGGAGAGCAGTTCTTC.

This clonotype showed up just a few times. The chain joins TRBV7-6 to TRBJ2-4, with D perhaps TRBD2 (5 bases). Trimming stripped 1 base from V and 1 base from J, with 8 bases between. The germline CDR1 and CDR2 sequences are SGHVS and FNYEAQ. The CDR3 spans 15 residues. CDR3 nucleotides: TGTGCCAGCAGCTTAGGAACGGGGGCCAAAAACATTCAGTACTTC. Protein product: CASSLGTGAKNIQYF. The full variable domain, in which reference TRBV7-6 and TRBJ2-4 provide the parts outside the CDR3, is GAGVSQSPRYKVTKRGQDVALRCDPISGHVSLYWYRQALGQGPEFLTYFNYEAQQDKSGLPNDRFSAERPEGSISTLTIQRTEQRDSAMYRCASSLGTGAKNIQYFGAGTRLSVL.

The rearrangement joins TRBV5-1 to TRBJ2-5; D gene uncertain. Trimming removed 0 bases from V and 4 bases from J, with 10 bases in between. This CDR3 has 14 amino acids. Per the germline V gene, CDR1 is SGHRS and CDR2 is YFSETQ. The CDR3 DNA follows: TGCGCCAGCAGCTTGGGTAGGGAAGGAGAGACCCAGTACTTC. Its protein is CASSLGREGETQYF.

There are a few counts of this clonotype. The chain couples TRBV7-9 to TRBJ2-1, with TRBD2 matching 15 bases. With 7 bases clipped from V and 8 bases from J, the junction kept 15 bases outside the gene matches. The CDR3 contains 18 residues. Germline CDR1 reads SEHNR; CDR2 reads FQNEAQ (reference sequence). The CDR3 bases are TGTGCCAGCACCGGACCGGGACTAGCGGGAGGATTACAATATGAGCAGTTCTTC. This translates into CASTGPGLAGGLQYEQFF.